The 15 T cell receptor beta chains listed next were all sequenced from one sample in a study of shared clonotypes between healthy human individuals. Some clones are missing from TCRdb's copy, which holds only in-frame ones; the method was immunoSEQ multiplex PCR. Seen here are around 1.9 million clones, around 93% observed once, and the top ten hold roughly 1.8%. Only CD45RO-negative cells positively selected for CCR7 counted as naive CD8 cells, so terminally differentiated effector memory CD45RA+ cells were excluded. Sequencing input: naive CD8+ T cells from PBMCs. These receptors came from a man aged 18 to 29 in good health. Some clones in this sample may be carry-over from other donors' samples.

The rearrangement links TRBV5-1 to TRBJ2-1, with 7 bases identical to TRBD2. Germline V gives CDR1 SGHRS, CDR2 YFSETQ. The CDR3 spans 16 residues. Trimming cost V 0 bases and J 2 bases; bases outside gene matches: 5. The CDR3 spells CASSLVRRETYNEQFF. Written as DNA, the CDR3 is TGCGCCAGCAGCTTGGTTCGGCGGGAGACCTACAATGAGCAGTTCTTC.

This clone was detected only once. The genes are TRBV10-3 and TRBJ1-2, with D maybe TRBD1 (5 bases). Germline CDR1 ENHRY, CDR2 SYGVKD. This CDR3 region has 13 residues. The ends were cut back, 4 bases at V and 8 bases at J, with 14 bases in the middle. The CDR3, as DNA: TGTGCCATCAGTGTGGACACCTCCCCGGGCTACACCTTC. Its protein is CAISVDTSPGYTF.

The CDR3 region is CASSPSSQRSYEQYF. Here the CDR3 DNA reads TGTGCCAGCAGCCCTAGCTCCCAAAGATCCTACGAGCAGTACTTC. The chain carries TRBV7-3 and TRBJ2-7; tentative D call: TRBD2 (5 bases). Trimming removed 5 bases from V and 1 base from J, with 15 bases in between. Germline V gene lookup returns CDR1 SGHTA and CDR2 FQGTGA. The CDR3 length is 15 residues.

Only one count was recorded for this clone. The chain has TRBV6-1 and TRBJ2-1; perhaps TRBD1 as D (6 bases). CDR3 length: 13 residues. Germline CDR1 is MNHNS and CDR2 is SASEGT. V gave up 10 bases and J gave up 0 bases, with 10 bases separating them. As DNA, the CDR3 is TGTGCCACCGAGGGGGACTCCTACAATGAGCAGTTCTTC. It codes for CATEGDSYNEQFF.

This clone was counted a single time. J is TRBJ1-3 and V is TRBV5-6, with D unclear. V was shortened by 3 bases and J by 8 bases, with 9 bases between the two germline ends. This CDR3 has 12 amino acids. CDR1 is SGHDT and CDR2 is YYEEEE in the germline V gene. The CDR3 region is CASSSVGYTIYF. The CDR3 DNA reads as TGTGCCAGCAGCTCCGTTGGGTACACCATATATTTT.

The rearrangement uses TRBV5-5 and TRBJ2-2, with unresolved D. Germline lookup yields CDR1 SGHKS and CDR2 YYEKEE (reference sequence). This CDR3 is 14 amino acids long. Trimming stripped 1 base from V and 1 base from J, with 5 bases between. As DNA, the CDR3 is TGTGCCAGCAGCTTGCGACAGAACACCGGGGAGCTGTTTTTT. It translates to CASSLRQNTGELFF.

The chain uses TRBV2 and TRBJ2-3; D is uncertain. The CDR3 is 15 amino acids. V was cut by 6 bases and J by 4 bases, with 17 bases left in between. Germline CDR1 reads SNHLY; CDR2 reads FYNNEI. The CDR3, as DNA: TGTGCCAGCAGAGCCAGCGCGTCAACTTCAGATACGCAGTATTTT. This gives the protein CASRASASTSDTQYF.

The rearrangement uses TRBV28 and TRBJ1-2, with 12 bases matching TRBD1. Germline CDR1 reads MDHEN; CDR2 reads SYDVKM. Losses at the gene ends were 7 bases for V and 6 bases for J; bases not matched to a gene: 9. CDR3 size: 15 residues. As DNA, the CDR3 is TGTGCCAGCACCCTACTGGGACAGGGGGCGCATGGCTACACCTTC. This translates into CASTLLGQGAHGYTF.

The rearrangement uses TRBV5-6 and TRBJ1-5, with TRBD1 identical over 10 bases. The CDR3 spans 17 residues. CDR1 and CDR2 (germline): SGHDT, YYEEEE. The trim removed 2 bases at V and 7 bases at J, leaving 12 bases unmatched. CDR3 region: CASSFSQGDRGRQPQHF. The CDR3 nucleotides are TGTGCCAGCAGCTTCTCCCAGGGTGACAGGGGGCGGCAGCCCCAGCATTTT.

V and J are TRBV5-1 and TRBJ2-2; TRBD1 matches at 7 bases. Germline V gene sequence: CDR1 SGHRS, CDR2 YFSETQ. The trim removed 3 bases at V and 4 bases at J, leaving 6 bases unmatched. This CDR3 is built from 15 residues. The CDR3, as DNA: TGCGCCAGCAGCTCCCGGGACAGCATCACCGGGGAGCTGTTTTTT. Translated, it gives CASSSRDSITGELFF.

This chain uses TRBV4-3 with TRBJ1-5, with D unresolved. Germline CDR1 and CDR2: LGHNA and YSLEER. V was cut by 1 base and J by 1 base, with 8 bases left in between. This CDR3 is 15 amino acids long. DNA for the CDR3: TGCGCCAGCAGCCAAGGCTCTGGGAGCAATCAGCCCCAGCATTTT. It codes for CASSQGSGSNQPQHF.

J is TRBJ2-3 and V is TRBV6-5, with 9 bases fitting TRBD1. J was trimmed by 2 bases and V by 5 bases; bases with no gene match: 5. This CDR3 is 15 amino acids long. The V gene's germline CDR1 is MNHEY and CDR2 SVGAGI. In DNA, the CDR3 is TGTGCCAGCAGTCCCGGGACAGGGTACACAGATACGCAGTATTTT. This sequence encodes CASSPGTGYTDTQYF.

This chain joins TRBV6-6 and TRBJ2-1; the match to TRBD2 covers 8 bases. CDR1 MNHNY and CDR2 SVGAGI come from the germline V gene (reference sequence). The V gene end was trimmed by 2 bases and the J gene end by 8 bases; junction bases not matched to a gene: 2. The CDR3 is 13 residues long. The CDR3 sequence is CASSYGLADEQFF. CDR3 DNA sequence: TGTGCCAGCAGTTACGGACTAGCCGATGAGCAGTTCTTC.

The V call is TRBV7-6, the J call TRBJ2-7, with 8 nucleotides matching TRBD2. This CDR3 is 15 amino acids long. V trimming: 6 bases; J trimming: 1 base; junction bases outside the gene matches: 8. Germline V CDR1 and CDR2: SGHVS, FNYEAQ. The CDR3 loop reads CASSKLAAQSYEQYF. CDR3 sequence (DNA): TGTGCCAGCAGTAAACTAGCGGCACAATCCTACGAGCAGTACTTC.

The chain links TRBV27 to TRBJ1-4; D gene ambiguous. CDR3 length: 13 residues. The germline V gene encodes CDR1 MNHEY and CDR2 SMNVEV (reference sequence). V lost 3 bases and J lost 11, with 13 bases in between. The CDR3 loop is CASSLNPVGKLFF. The CDR3, as DNA: TGTGCCAGCAGTTTGAACCCCGTGGGGAAACTGTTTTTT.